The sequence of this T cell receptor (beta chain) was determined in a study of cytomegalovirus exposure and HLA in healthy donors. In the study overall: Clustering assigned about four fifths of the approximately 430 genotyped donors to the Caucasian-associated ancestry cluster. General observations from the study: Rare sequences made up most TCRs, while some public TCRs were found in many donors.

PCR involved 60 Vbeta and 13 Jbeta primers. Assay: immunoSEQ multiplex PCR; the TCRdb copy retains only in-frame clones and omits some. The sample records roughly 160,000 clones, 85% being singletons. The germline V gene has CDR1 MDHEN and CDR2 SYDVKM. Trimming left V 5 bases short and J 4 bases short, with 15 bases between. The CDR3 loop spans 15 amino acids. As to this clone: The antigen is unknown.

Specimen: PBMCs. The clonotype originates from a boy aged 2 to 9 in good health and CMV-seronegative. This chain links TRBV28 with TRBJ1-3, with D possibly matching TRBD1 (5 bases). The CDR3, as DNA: TGTGCCAGCAGTGGGCAGGGTCGGGCGGGAAACACCATATATTTT. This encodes CASSGQGRAGNTIYF.